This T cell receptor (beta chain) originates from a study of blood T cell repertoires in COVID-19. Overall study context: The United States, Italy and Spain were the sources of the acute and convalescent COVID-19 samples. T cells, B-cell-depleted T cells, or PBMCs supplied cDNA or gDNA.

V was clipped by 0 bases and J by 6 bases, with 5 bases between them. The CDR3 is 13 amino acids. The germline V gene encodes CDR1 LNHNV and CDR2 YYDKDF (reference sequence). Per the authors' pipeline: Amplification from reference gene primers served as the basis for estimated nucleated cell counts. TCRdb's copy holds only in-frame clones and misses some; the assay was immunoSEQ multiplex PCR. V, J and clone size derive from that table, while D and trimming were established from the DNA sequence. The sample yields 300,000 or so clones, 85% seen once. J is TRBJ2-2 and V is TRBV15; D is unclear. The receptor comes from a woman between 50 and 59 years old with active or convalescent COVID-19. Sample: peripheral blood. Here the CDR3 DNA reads TGTGCCACCAGCAGAGATCAGGCCGGGGAGCTGTTTTTT. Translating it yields CATSRDQAGELFF.